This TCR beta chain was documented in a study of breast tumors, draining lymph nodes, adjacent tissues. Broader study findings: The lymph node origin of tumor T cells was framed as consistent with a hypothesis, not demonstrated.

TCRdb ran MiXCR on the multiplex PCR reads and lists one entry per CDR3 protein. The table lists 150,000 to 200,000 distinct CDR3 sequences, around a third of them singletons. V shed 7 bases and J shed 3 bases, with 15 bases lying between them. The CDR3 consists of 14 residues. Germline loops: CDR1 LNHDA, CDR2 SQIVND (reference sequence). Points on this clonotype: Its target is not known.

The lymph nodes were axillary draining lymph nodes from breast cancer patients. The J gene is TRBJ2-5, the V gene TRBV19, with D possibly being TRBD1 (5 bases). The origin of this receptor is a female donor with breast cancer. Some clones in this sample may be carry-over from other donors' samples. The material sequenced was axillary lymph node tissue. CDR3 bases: TGTGCCAGTAACCCCCCAGGGCTAGAAGAGACCCAGTACTTC. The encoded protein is CASNPPGLEETQYF.